Listed below are T cell receptor beta chains from one sample, sequenced in a study of blood T cells in healthy people across ages. Each CDR3 protein gets one entry after TCRdb re-called the 5' RACE reads with MiXCR. The sample has roughly 1.5 million distinct CDR3 sequences, approximately 43% seen once. Sequenced input: blood. The receptors originated from a woman between 18 and 29 years old in good health. The CDR3 runs from the conserved cysteine through the conserved F or W. The D gene is left open where the match is weak. Some rows have no size entry. The others give once, few or many, or a class for an expanded clone.

V	J	size	D	DNA	CDR3
TRBV20-1	TRBJ2-7	.	.	TGCAGTCAGGGGAGTAGCGGCTACGAGCAGTACTTC	CSQGSSGYEQYF
TRBV7-8	TRBJ2-1	few	TRBD2	TGTGCCAGCAGCTTAGGTCCCGCGCTAGCGGGAAGCAATGAGCAGTTCTTC	CASSLGPALAGSNEQFF
TRBV6-5	TRBJ2-7	few	TRBD2	TGTGCCAGCAGTTACTCGACTAGCGGGAGACGCGAGCAGTACTTC	CASSYSTSGRREQYF
TRBV15	TRBJ2-3	.	TRBD2	TGTGCCACCAGCAGAGATCCAGCGGGGGGGCTAGGTTCGGTTGATACGCAGTATTTT	CATSRDPAGGLGSVDTQYF
TRBV27	TRBJ2-3	.	TRBD1	TGTGCCAGCAGGACCGATGGGACAGGGGCAGATACGCAGTATTTT	CASRTDGTGADTQYF
TRBV12-3/TRBV12-4	TRBJ1-5	.	.	TGTGCCAGCAGTTTTGTGGGGTCTCATCAGCCCCAGCATTTT	CASSFVGSHQPQHF
TRBV20-1	TRBJ1-5	few	.	TGCAGTGCTAGGAGGGGGAATAGCAATCAGCCCCAGCATTTT	CSARRGNSNQPQHF
TRBV5-1	TRBJ2-5	.	.	TGCGCCAGCAGCTTCCCCTCCGGCTTAGGAGAGACCCAGTACTTC	CASSFPSGLGETQYF
TRBV19	TRBJ1-5	.	TRBD1	TGTGCCAGTAGTGTCTCAACGGGACAGGGTAATCAGCCCCAGCATTTT	CASSVSTGQGNQPQHF
TRBV9	TRBJ2-1	.	TRBD2	TGTGCCAGCAGCGTAATAGCGGGGAAGTCTGAGCAGTTCTTC	CASSVIAGKSEQFF
TRBV29-1	TRBJ2-1	.	.	TGCAGCGTTGGTGTCGGCTCTACCTACAATGAGCAGTTCTTC	CSVGVGSTYNEQFF
TRBV27	TRBJ2-7	.	.	TGTGCCAGCAGACCGAGTACAGTCCACGAGCAGTACTTC	CASRPSTVHEQYF
TRBV4-1	TRBJ1-2	few	.	TGCGCCAGCAGCCAAGAGGGGTCGGGGTGGGGTGGCTACACCTTC	CASSQEGSGWGGYTF
TRBV5-6	TRBJ2-1	many	.	TGTGCCAGCAGCCCGGTTGACAGATACAATGAGCAGTTCTTC	CASSPVDRYNEQFF
TRBV29-1	TRBJ2-3	once	TRBD2	TGCAGCGCGGAGGGAGAGGGACTAGCGCGCACAGATACGCAGTATTTT	CSAEGEGLARTDTQYF
TRBV6-2/TRBV6-3	TRBJ2-5	.	.	TGTGCCAGCAGTAAAATACTAGGAGGAGAGACCCAGTACTTC	CASSKILGGETQYF
TRBV10-3	TRBJ1-5	.	.	TGTGCCATCACCCAGGGTAGCTCATTCAATCAGCCCCAGCATTTT	CAITQGSSFNQPQHF
TRBV28	TRBJ2-7	.	.	TGTGCCAGCAGTTTAATCCCCGGCTACAATGAGCAGTACTTC	CASSLIPGYNEQYF
TRBV7-7	TRBJ2-5	.	TRBD2	TGTGCTAGCAGTTTAGACAATTCGGGAGGTGAGCAGTACTTC	CASSLDNSGGEQYF
TRBV12-3/TRBV12-4	TRBJ2-7	.	.	TGTGCCAGCAGTGTGTTTAAAGACGACGAGCAGTACTTC	CASSVFKDDEQYF
TRBV20-1	TRBJ2-3	.	.	TGCAGTGCTAGGCTATGGGGTCTAGAGCGCACAGATACGCAGTATTTT	CSARLWGLERTDTQYF
TRBV20-1	TRBJ1-1	.	TRBD1	TGCAGTGCTAGGCCCCAAGGTAGGGGGCGAGGCACTGAAGCTTTCTTT	CSARPQGRGRGTEAFF
TRBV6-5	TRBJ1-1	.	TRBD1	TGTGCCAGCAGACAGGGGATGAACACTGAAGCTTTCTTT	CASRQGMNTEAFF
TRBV18	TRBJ2-5	few	.	TGTGCCAGCTCACTAGGGACTGCGAATGAGCAGTACTTC	CASSLGTANEQYF
TRBV7-3	TRBJ2-3	once	.	TGTGCCAGCAGACCGACAGGCTACCAAGGAGATACGCAGTATTTT	CASRPTGYQGDTQYF
TRBV12-3/TRBV12-4	TRBJ1-2	.	.	TGTGCCAGCAGTGACGCTTACGGCTGCACCTTC	CASSDAYGCTF
TRBV30	TRBJ1-3	.	TRBD1	TGTGCCTGGGGGGTACAGGGGAGCTCTGGAAACACCATATATTTT	CAWGVQGSSGNTIYF
TRBV6-5	TRBJ1-2	.	.	TGTGCCAGCAGCTACACTCCGGGGCCAGCAGACTATGGCTACACCTTC	CASSYTPGPADYGYTF
TRBV4-2	TRBJ2-7	many	TRBD2	TGTGCCAGCAGCCAAGATCCCGCTAGCGGGAGTAACGAGCAGTACTTC	CASSQDPASGSNEQYF
TRBV9	TRBJ2-4	.	TRBD2	TGTGCCAGCAGCGTAGAGGCTAGCGGGAGTTACATTCAGTACTTC	CASSVEASGSYIQYF
TRBV10-3	TRBJ2-7	.	TRBD2	TGTGCCACCGGGACTAGCGGGAGAAACAATGAGCAGTACTTC	CATGTSGRNNEQYF
TRBV7-3	TRBJ2-1	.	.	TGTGCCAGCAGCTTAAATGGCTTCTACAATGAGCAGTTCTTC	CASSLNGFYNEQFF
TRBV27	TRBJ1-1	few	TRBD1	TGTGCCAGCAGTTTAGCAAAGGGGGCGACCCTGAACACTGAAGCTTTCTTT	CASSLAKGATLNTEAFF
TRBV29-1	TRBJ2-7	.	.	TGCAGCGTTGATTCTGGGAACCTTGGTCGGAACAATGAGCAGTACTTC	CSVDSGNLGRNNEQYF
TRBV2	TRBJ2-7	once	TRBD1	TGTGCCAGCAGTGAACGGACAGGGGTGGAGCAGTACTTC	CASSERTGVEQYF
TRBV27	TRBJ2-3	.	.	TGCGCCAGCAGTTCGCGGTACTATTCAGGGGTGCGCACAGATACGCAGTATTTT	CASSSRYYSGVRTDTQYF
TRBV2	TRBJ2-3	.	.	TGTGCCAGCAGTGACGAGGGTATTAGCACAGATACGCAGTATTTT	CASSDEGISTDTQYF
TRBV2	TRBJ1-4	few	.	TGTGCCAGCAGTGAAAGTGGGACACCCGAAAAACTGTTTTTT	CASSESGTPEKLFF
TRBV7-2	TRBJ1-4	few	TRBD1	TGTGCCAGCAGTTGGGAGGGGGCAGCTAATGAAAAACTGTTTTTT	CASSWEGAANEKLFF
TRBV5-1	TRBJ1-2	many	.	TGCGCCAGCAGCTTGAACAGGGAGAACTATGGCTACACCTTC	CASSLNRENYGYTF
TRBV6-2/TRBV6-3	TRBJ1-2	many	TRBD1	TGTGCCAGCAGTTACAGGGGGCGAAGCTATGGCTACACCTTC	CASSYRGRSYGYTF
TRBV4-1	TRBJ2-1	many	.	TGCGCCAGCAGCCAAGATACCGCTAGCTGGAATGAGCAGTTCTTC	CASSQDTASWNEQFF
TRBV4-3	TRBJ2-5	.	TRBD2	TGCGCCAGCAGCCATCACCCGACTAGCGGGATCCAAGAGACCCAGTACTTC	CASSHHPTSGIQETQYF
TRBV28	TRBJ2-7	.	TRBD1	TGTGCCAGCAGTACAGGGGACACGACCTACGAGCAGTACTTC	CASSTGDTTYEQYF
TRBV6-5	TRBJ2-2	.	.	TGTGCCAGCAGTCCCAGGGGGAGGGTCACCGGGGAGCTGTTTTTT	CASSPRGRVTGELFF
TRBV6-5	TRBJ2-1	.	.	TGTGCCAGCAGTATCGACCCAACACCCCTCAATGAGCAGTTCTTC	CASSIDPTPLNEQFF
TRBV7-9	TRBJ2-3	.	.	TGTGCCAGCAGCTTAGCCTCGCACAAGCAGTATTTT	CASSLASHKQYF
TRBV28	TRBJ1-2	.	.	TGTGCCAGCAGTTTACCGACAGCCGTTAACTATGGCTACACCTTC	CASSLPTAVNYGYTF
TRBV6-1	TRBJ2-5	few	TRBD1	TGTGCCATCAAGTCCGGGACAGGGGGACGGACCCAGTACTTC	CAIKSGTGGRTQYF
TRBV20-1	TRBJ2-6	.	.	TGCAGTGCTAGAGGATACAGGGCGCCTGGGGCCAACGTCCTGACTTTC	CSARGYRAPGANVLTF
TRBV29-1	TRBJ2-1	.	TRBD2	TGCAGCGTTGACCCGACTAGCGGGGGGGCTAATGAGCAGTTCTTC	CSVDPTSGGANEQFF
TRBV5-1	TRBJ2-3	few	.	TGCGCCAGCAGCTTGGGACCACAGCGCACAGATACGCAGTATTTT	CASSLGPQRTDTQYF
TRBV5-6	TRBJ2-6	.	.	TGTGCCAGCAGCGTCAGTGCAGGGGCCAACGTCCTGACTTTC	CASSVSAGANVLTF
TRBV20-1	TRBJ1-6	few	.	TGCAGTGCTATGAAGGGTAATTCACCCCTCCACTTT	CSAMKGNSPLHF